This T cell receptor (beta chain) was captured in a study of blood T cell repertoires in COVID-19. In the study overall: T cells, B-cell-depleted T cells, or PBMCs provided the cDNA or gDNA that served as material.

Germline trimming cut 5 bases from V and 1 base from J; bases unmatched to any gene: 12. The CDR3 has 19 amino acids. CDR1 is MDHEN and CDR2 is SYDVKM in the germline V gene. Assay: immunoSEQ multiplex PCR; the TCRdb copy retains only in-frame clones and omits some. The sample has about 32,000 clones, approximately 86% seen once; the top ten hold about 1.9%. What was sequenced was peripheral blood. The source is a man between 45 and 60 years old with active or convalescent COVID-19. The J gene is TRBJ2-1, the V gene TRBV28; 12 nucleotides line up with TRBD1. CDR3 DNA: TGTGCCAGCAGTCCAGGGACAGGGGGCCTCCTGGGATCCTACAATGAGCAGTTCTTC. Its protein is CASSPGTGGLLGSYNEQFF.